The 28 T cell receptor beta chains below all came from one sample that was sequenced in a study of CD8+ T cells in alopecia areata. Treatment noted: oral pan-JAK inhibitor, 5-10 mg twice daily. Collected material from alopecia areata patients comprised lesional scalp punch biopsies and peripheral blood. It was cDNA, reverse transcribed from extracted RNA, that served as the sequencing template. Here immunoSEQ multiplex PCR was the method, and the copy in TCRdb shows in-frame clones only, minus some. The sample records fewer than 25,000 clones, 59% being singletons. The sample in question was skin, obtained at week 4, from a patient treated with tofacitinib. The receptor set was obtained from a human donor with alopecia areata.

This clone appeared a few times. The chain uses TRBV5-8 and TRBJ2-5; 11 bases align to TRBD1. There are 15 residues in the CDR3. V lost 3 bases to trimming and J lost 5 bases; unmatched junction nucleotides: 6. Germline V gene sequence: CDR1 SGHTS, CDR2 YDEGEE. The CDR3 spells CASSSRTGGLETQYF. The CDR3, as DNA: TGTGCCAGCAGCTCTCGGACAGGGGGCCTCGAGACCCAGTACTTC.

The rearrangement uses TRBV7-8 and TRBJ1-1; 8 bases line up with TRBD1. The CDR3 totals 16 residues. Per the germline V gene, CDR1 is SGHVS and CDR2 is FQNEAQ. The trim removed 5 bases at V and 5 bases at J, leaving 13 bases unmatched. The CDR3 sequence: CASSPLTGERGTEAFF. In nucleotides, the CDR3 is TGTGCCAGCAGCCCCTTGACAGGGGAAAGAGGGACTGAAGCTTTCTTT.

This chain connects TRBV18 to TRBJ2-4, with D possibly matching TRBD2 (5 bases). Deletions cut 0 bases from V and 3 bases from J, with 15 bases between. CDR1 is KGHSH and CDR2 is LQKENI in the germline V gene. The length of the CDR3 is 17 residues. CDR3 bases: TGTGCCAGCTCACCACCGCGGCCCATCGAGGGCAAAAACATTCAGTACTTC. Translated, it gives CASSPPRPIEGKNIQYF.

To note about this clone: A much larger clone is a single base away; this may be a read error. This CDR3 is CASSQVYPGEDTEAFF. The CDR3 nucleotides are TGTGCCAGCAGCCAAGTATATCCCGGTGAGGACACTGAAGCTTTCTTT. This chain uses TRBV4-2 with TRBJ1-1, with D uncertain. V was cut by 1 base and J by 3 bases, with 15 bases left in between. This CDR3 is built from 16 residues. The germline V gene has CDR1 LGHNA and CDR2 YNFKEQ.

The chain has TRBV7-9 and TRBJ2-3, with TRBD1 matching 7 bases. V shed 6 bases, J shed 6 bases, and the junction held 12 bases outside the gene matches. The CDR3 has 15 amino acids. Germline lookup yields CDR1 SEHNR and CDR2 FQNEAQ (reference sequence). This CDR3 reads CASSQDRSALDTQYF. As DNA, the CDR3 is TGTGCCAGCAGTCAGGACAGGAGTGCATTGGATACGCAGTATTTT.

This clone has a handful of counts. A read error may account for a junction end that differs from germline. The V gene is TRBV7-7, the J gene TRBJ1-1; possible D gene TRBD1, 5 bases. Germline V CDR1 and CDR2: SSHAT, FNYEAQ (reference sequence). The CDR3 contains 13 residues. CDR3 DNA: TGTGCTAGCAGCCGCGGACAGAACACTGAAGCTTTCTTT. Translated: CASSRGQNTEAFF.

This clone was picked up one time. This rearrangement joins TRBV9 to TRBJ2-2, with unresolved D. The V end lost 2 bases, the J end lost 7 bases, and 9 bases lay between the germline ends. The CDR3 has 13 residues. Per the germline V gene, CDR1 is SGDLS and CDR2 is YYNGEE. CDR3 sequence reads: CASSVVFGGELFF. The CDR3 bases are TGTGCCAGCAGCGTTGTATTCGGCGGGGAGCTGTTTTTT.

V gene TRBV11-2 combines with J gene TRBJ1-1; unclear D gene. This CDR3 has 13 residues. The germline V gene encodes CDR1 SGHAT and CDR2 FQNNGV. The germline V and J ends were trimmed by 2 bases and 3 bases, with 7 bases remaining between them. The CDR3 DNA reads as TGTGCCAGCAGCTTATCCTGGGACACTGAAGCTTTCTTT. Its protein is CASSLSWDTEAFF. Using reference TRBV11-2 and TRBJ1-1 for the parts outside the CDR3, the full variable domain is EAGVAQSPRYKIIEKRQSVAFWCNPISGHATLYWYQQILGQGPKLLIQFQNNGVVDDSQLPKDRFSAERLKGVDSTLKIQPAKLEDSAVYLCASSLSWDTEAFFGQGTRLTVV.

The rearrangement joins TRBV27 to TRBJ2-6; 7 nucleotides align to TRBD1. The CDR3 sequence is 17 residues long. The J segment lost 1 base and the V segment lost 6 bases, leaving 9 bases of the junction unmatched. Germline V gene data show CDR1 as MNHEY and CDR2 as SMNVEV (reference sequence). CDR3 coding DNA: TGTGCCAGCAGGACCCGACAGGGATGGTCTGGGGCCAACGTCCTGACTTTC. It yields the protein CASRTRQGWSGANVLTF.

This clone was detected once. The chain joins TRBV6-6 to TRBJ2-5; weak D call: TRBD2 (6 bases). V lost 5 bases and J 8 bases, leaving 12 bases between the germline ends. Germline V gene sequence: CDR1 MNHNY, CDR2 SVGAGI (reference sequence). This CDR3 region has 12 residues. The CDR3 loop is CASSQEGRTQYF. The CDR3 region has the DNA TGTGCCAGCAGTCAGGAGGGCCGAACCCAGTACTTC.

The CDR3: CASAPGQGTGGYTF. The CDR3 DNA reads TGTGCCAGCGCCCCCGGGCAGGGGACTGGAGGCTACACCTTC. The V call is TRBV28, the J call TRBJ1-2; D possibly corresponds to TRBD1 (6 bases). V lost 8 bases, J lost 8 bases, and 21 bases lay in between. This CDR3 contains 14 residues. Germline V lookup: CDR1 MDHEN, CDR2 SYDVKM.

The rearrangement uses TRBV18 and TRBJ2-3; D not resolved. V lost 3 bases and J lost 0, with 7 bases in between. CDR3 length: 14 residues. Germline loops: CDR1 KGHSH, CDR2 LQKENI. CDR3 protein: CASSPKTSTDTQYF. In DNA, the CDR3 is TGTGCCAGCTCACCCAAGACTAGCACAGATACGCAGTATTTT.

V gene TRBV5-6 combines with J gene TRBJ2-7, with D perhaps given as TRBD1 or TRBD2 (6 bases each). The CDR3 consists of 15 residues. Germline V gene data show CDR1 as SGHDT and CDR2 as YYEEEE. V was trimmed by 2 bases and J by 9 bases, leaving 21 bases between them. Here the CDR3 DNA reads TGTGCCAGCAGCTTTTTTGTGGGGGGCCCCTCTTCGCAGTACTTC. Its protein product is CASSFFVGGPSSQYF.

This rearrangement joins TRBV30 to TRBJ1-2; D is unclear. The germline V gene encodes CDR1 GTSNPN and CDR2 SVGIG (reference sequence). V was trimmed by 1 base and J by 8 bases, leaving 11 bases between them. The length of the CDR3 is 12 residues. For the CDR3, the DNA is TGTGCCTGGAGTGAGGTTCGCGCGGGCTACACCTTC. Residues: CAWSEVRAGYTF.

The chain is built from TRBV11-2 and TRBJ2-3; D is uncertain. This CDR3 is built from 15 residues. Germline V gene data show CDR1 as SGHAT and CDR2 as FQNNGV. V was clipped by 5 bases and J by 1 base, with 13 bases between them. The DNA of the CDR3 is TGTGCCAGCAGCCTAGTTAATCTTCGCACAGATACGCAGTATTTT. Translated, it gives CASSLVNLRTDTQYF. The whole variable domain, remainder taken from reference TRBV11-2 and TRBJ2-3, is EAGVAQSPRYKIIEKRQSVAFWCNPISGHATLYWYQQILGQGPKLLIQFQNNGVVDDSQLPKDRFSAERLKGVDSTLKIQPAKLEDSAVYLCASSLVNLRTDTQYFGPGTRLTVL.

The chain recombines TRBV5-1 with TRBJ1-2; weak D call: TRBD1 (6 bases). This CDR3 comprises 16 residues. The germline CDR1 and CDR2 sequences are SGHRS and YFSETQ. Trimming pared 4 bases from V and 4 bases from J, leaving 20 bases between. The CDR3 DNA reads as TGCGCCAGCAGCCCCCAACCGGGCGGGACATCCTATGGCTACACCTTC. Translated, it gives CASSPQPGGTSYGYTF.

The table lists this clone with a count of one. This chain's CDR3 is CASSFTGWGTDTQYF. Here the CDR3 DNA reads TGTGCCAGCAGCTTCACGGGCTGGGGCACAGATACGCAGTATTTT. The V gene is TRBV5-6, the J gene TRBJ2-3; D is undetermined. Looked up from germline, CDR1 is SGHDT and CDR2 is YYEEEE. The CDR3 is 15 amino acids. V gave up 2 bases and J gave up 1 base, with 11 bases separating them.

The CDR3 reads CASSPPGQAGPYNEQFF. In DNA, the CDR3 is TGTGCCAGCAGCCCACCGGGGCAAGCGGGGCCTTACAATGAGCAGTTCTTC. The chain combines TRBV4-2 with TRBJ2-1, with 7 positions matching TRBD2. The CDR3 spans 17 residues. V dropped 4 bases and J dropped 4; count of bases not matched to a gene: 13. Germline CDR1 is LGHNA and CDR2 is YNFKEQ.

Only a few counts were recorded for this clone. This chain uses TRBV15 with TRBJ1-2, with a possible D match to TRBD1 (5 bases). The CDR3 is made up of 15 amino acids. Germline V CDR1 and CDR2: LNHNV, YYDKDF (reference sequence). V lost 6 bases, J lost 2 bases, and 16 bases lay in between. The CDR3 region is CATRTAGTDNYGYTF. As DNA, the CDR3 is TGTGCCACCAGAACCGCCGGGACTGACAACTATGGCTACACCTTC. The whole variable domain, filled in from reference TRBV15 and TRBJ1-2, reads DAMVIQNPRYQVTQFGKPVTLSCSQTLNHNVMYWYQQKSSQAPKLLFHYYDKDFNNEADTPDNFQSRRPNTSFCFLDIRSPGLGDTAMYLCATRTAGTDNYGYTFGSGTRLTVV.

The V call is TRBV27, the J call TRBJ1-6, with a weak D call TRBD1 (5 bases). This CDR3 has 13 amino acids. CDR1 MNHEY and CDR2 SMNVEV come from the germline V gene (reference sequence). Trimming shortened V by 4 bases and J by 8 bases, and 9 bases separated the two germline ends. CDR3 in amino acids: CASSWTGDSPLHF. The DNA for the CDR3 is TGTGCCAGCAGTTGGACGGGGGATTCACCCCTCCACTTT.

This clone was counted a few times. An end of the junction does not agree with germline; a read error may underlie this. This chain links TRBV5-6 with TRBJ2-7, with 8 bases identical to TRBD1. The germline gives CDR1 SGHDT, CDR2 YYEEEE. CDR3 length: 14 residues. The CDR3 protein is CASSWGTGVYEQYF. DNA for the CDR3: TGTGCCAGTAGCTGGGGGACAGGAGTCTACGAGCAGTACTTC. Based on the CDR3 plus reference TRBV5-6 and TRBJ2-7, the full variable domain is DAGVTQSPTHLIKTRGQQVTLRCSPKSGHDTVSWYQQALGQGPQFIFQYYEEEERQRGNFPDRFSGHQFPNYSSELNVNALLLGDSALYLCASSWGTGVYEQYFGPGTRLTVT.

The CDR3 spells CASSLSGTQTGELFF. DNA of the CDR3: TGTGCCAGCAGCCTATCCGGGACACAGACCGGGGAGCTGTTTTTT. This chain links TRBV4-2 with TRBJ2-2; D possibly corresponds to TRBD1 (6 bases). Germline-derived CDR1 and CDR2 are LGHNA and YNFKEQ. Trimming left V 4 bases short and J 5 bases short, with 14 bases between. The CDR3 is made up of 15 amino acids.

This rearrangement joins TRBV27 to TRBJ2-1, with a weak D call TRBD2 (5 bases). Trimming shortened V by 2 bases and J by 10 bases, and 12 bases separated the two germline ends. Germline loops: CDR1 MNHEY, CDR2 SMNVEV (reference sequence). This CDR3 is 13 amino acids long. CDR3 bases: TGTGCCAGCAGTTTAATCCGATCGGGGGAGCAGTTCTTC. Residues: CASSLIRSGEQFF.

The V and J genes are TRBV5-1 and TRBJ2-7; 8 bases align to TRBD2. The V gene end was trimmed by 4 bases and the J gene end by 3 bases; junction bases not matched to a gene: 9. Germline loops: CDR1 SGHRS, CDR2 YFSETQ. The CDR3 has 15 amino acids. CDR3 DNA: TGCGCCAGCAGCCCCAGCGGGGGCTCTATCTACGAGCAGTACTTC. Amino acid sequence: CASSPSGGSIYEQYF. The whole variable domain, filled in from reference TRBV5-1 and TRBJ2-7, reads KAGVTQTPRYLIKTRGQQVTLSCSPISGHRSVSWYQQTPGQGLQFLFEYFSETQRNKGNFPGRFSGRQFSNSRSEMNVSTLELGDSALYLCASSPSGGSIYEQYFGPGTRLTVT.

The gene calls are TRBV28 and TRBJ2-7; D possibly corresponds to TRBD2 (5 bases). Trimming took 4 bases from V and 0 from J, leaving 19 bases between them. Germline V gives CDR1 MDHEN, CDR2 SYDVKM. The CDR3 runs 17 residues. As DNA, the CDR3 is TGTGCCAGCAGTTCGAGCTCCCGCGGGCCACACTCCTACGAGCAGTACTTC. Translated, it gives CASSSSSRGPHSYEQYF.

The count of this clone is one. Other DNA sequences from this sample encode an identical CDR3 as well. The V gene is TRBV27, the J gene TRBJ1-3, with D possibly being TRBD1 (5 bases). V was trimmed by 5 bases and J by 1 base, leaving 9 bases between them. Germline values: CDR1 MNHEY, CDR2 SMNVEV (reference sequence). The CDR3 spans 14 residues. CDR3 DNA sequence: TGTGCCAGCAGTCCTAGGGGATCTGGAAACACCATATATTTT. Protein: CASSPRGSGNTIYF.

The chain combines TRBV7-9 with TRBJ2-6; unclear D gene. The CDR3 spans 14 residues. V was pared by 8 bases and J by 2 bases, with 10 bases between. Per the germline V gene, CDR1 is SEHNR and CDR2 is FQNEAQ (reference sequence). CDR3 coding DNA: TGTGCCAGCCTACTCGGCGCTGGGGCCAACGTCCTGACTTTC. Its protein product is CASLLGAGANVLTF.

The rearrangement uses TRBV7-2 and TRBJ1-1, with 8 nucleotides matching TRBD1. V shed 6 bases and J 1 base; nucleotides not matched to a gene: 4. Looked up from germline, CDR1 is SGHTA and CDR2 is FQGNSA. This CDR3 is 14 amino acids long. CDR3 protein: CASRLDRANTEAFF. The DNA for the CDR3 is TGTGCCAGCAGGTTGGACAGGGCGAACACTGAAGCTTTCTTT.